The sequence of this T cell receptor (beta chain) was determined in a study of response to subunit inactivated influenza vaccine. TCRdb re-called the RT-PCR reads with MiXCR, one entry per CDR3 protein. Here the sample spans 500,000 or so distinct CDR3 sequences, 16% being singletons. The V and J ends lost 6 bases and 8 bases, in that order; junction bases with no gene match: 4. Germline V CDR1 and CDR2: WSHSY, SAAADI. The CDR3 runs to 13 residues. This material consisted of CD4+ T cells sorted from PBMCs, taken about 23 months after vaccination. V is TRBV10-2 and J is TRBJ1-5; 10 bases are shared with TRBD1. The sequence derives from a man aged 45 to 70 who received an inactivated influenza vaccine. The CDR3 coding sequence is TGCGCCAGCAGAGGACAGGGGGGGGAGCCCCAGCATTTT. This encodes CASRGQGGEPQHF.